The T cell receptor beta chain under discussion was sequenced for a study of blood T cell repertoires in COVID-19. This clone was observed once. Sequenced by immunoSEQ multiplex PCR; TCRdb stores in-frame clones only, minus some. The sample shows around 300,000 clones, about nine tenths of them seen only once. V dropped 7 bases and J dropped 4 bases, with 17 bases sitting between them. Germline CDR1 reads SGHRS; CDR2 reads YFSETQ. The CDR3 covers 14 residues. The sample taken for sequencing was peripheral blood. This receptor was identified in a man in his forties or fifties with acute or convalescent COVID-19. The gene calls are TRBV5-1 and TRBJ1-2; possible D gene TRBD1, 6 bases. CDR3 sequence reads: CASRRDTVLYGYTF. DNA for the CDR3: TGCGCCAGCCGCCGGGACACCGTCCTCTATGGCTACACCTTC.